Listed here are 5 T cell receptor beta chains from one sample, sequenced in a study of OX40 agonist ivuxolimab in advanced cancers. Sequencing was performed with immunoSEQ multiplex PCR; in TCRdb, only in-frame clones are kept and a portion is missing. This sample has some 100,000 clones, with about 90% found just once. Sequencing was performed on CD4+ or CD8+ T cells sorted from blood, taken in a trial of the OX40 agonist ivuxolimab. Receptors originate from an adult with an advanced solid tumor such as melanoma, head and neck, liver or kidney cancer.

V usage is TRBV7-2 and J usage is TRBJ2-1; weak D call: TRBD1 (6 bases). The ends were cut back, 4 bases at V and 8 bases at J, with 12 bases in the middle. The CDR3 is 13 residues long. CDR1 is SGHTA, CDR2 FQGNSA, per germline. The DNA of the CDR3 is TGTGCCAGCAGCTCGACAGGCAGGGATGAGCAGTTCTTC. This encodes CASSSTGRDEQFF.

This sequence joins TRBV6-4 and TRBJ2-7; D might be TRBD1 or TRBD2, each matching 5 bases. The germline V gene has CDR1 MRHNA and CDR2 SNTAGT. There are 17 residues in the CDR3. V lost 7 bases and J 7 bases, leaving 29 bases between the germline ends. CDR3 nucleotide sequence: TGTGCCAGCAAACGGGCGAGTGGGGACGTCCTTCTATGGGAGCAGTACTTC. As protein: CASKRASGDVLLWEQYF.

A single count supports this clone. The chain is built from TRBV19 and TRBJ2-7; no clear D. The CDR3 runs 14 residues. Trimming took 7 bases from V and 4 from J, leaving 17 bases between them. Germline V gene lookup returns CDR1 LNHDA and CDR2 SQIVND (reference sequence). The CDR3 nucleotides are TGTGCCAGTACACCTCGTGGGGTCCTATACGAGCAGTACTTC. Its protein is CASTPRGVLYEQYF.

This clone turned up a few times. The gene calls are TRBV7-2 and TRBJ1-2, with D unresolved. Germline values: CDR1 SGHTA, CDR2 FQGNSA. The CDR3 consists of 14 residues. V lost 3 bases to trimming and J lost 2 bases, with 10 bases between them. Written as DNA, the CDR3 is TGTGCCAGCAGCTTGGACTCGGCCAACTATGGCTACACCTTC. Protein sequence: CASSLDSANYGYTF.

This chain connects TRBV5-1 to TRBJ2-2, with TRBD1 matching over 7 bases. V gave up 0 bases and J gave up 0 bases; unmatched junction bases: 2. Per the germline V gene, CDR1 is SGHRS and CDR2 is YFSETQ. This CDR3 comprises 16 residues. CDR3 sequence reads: CASSLGRGSNTGELFF. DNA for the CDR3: TGCGCCAGCAGCTTGGGCAGGGGGTCGAACACCGGGGAGCTGTTTTTT.